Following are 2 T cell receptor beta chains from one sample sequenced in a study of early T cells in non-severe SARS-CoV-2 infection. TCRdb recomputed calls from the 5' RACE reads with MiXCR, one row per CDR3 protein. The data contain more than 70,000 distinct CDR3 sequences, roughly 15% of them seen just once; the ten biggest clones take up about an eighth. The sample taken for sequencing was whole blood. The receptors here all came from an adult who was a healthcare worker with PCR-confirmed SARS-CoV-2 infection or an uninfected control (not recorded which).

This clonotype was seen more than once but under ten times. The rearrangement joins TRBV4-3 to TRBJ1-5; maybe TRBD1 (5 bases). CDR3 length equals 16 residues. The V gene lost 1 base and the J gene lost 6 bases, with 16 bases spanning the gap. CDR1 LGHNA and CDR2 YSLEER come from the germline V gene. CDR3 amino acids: CASSQAEGDPPQPQHF. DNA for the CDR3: TGCGCCAGCAGCCAAGCCGAAGGGGACCCCCCTCAGCCCCAGCATTTT.

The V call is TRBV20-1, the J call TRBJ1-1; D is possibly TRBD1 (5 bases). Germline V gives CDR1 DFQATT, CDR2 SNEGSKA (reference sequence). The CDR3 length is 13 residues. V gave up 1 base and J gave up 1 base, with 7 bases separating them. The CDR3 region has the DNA TGCAGTGCTAGAGTGGGGCAGAACACTGAAGCTTTCTTT. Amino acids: CSARVGQNTEAFF.